The T cell receptor beta chain described here comes from a study of CD8 T cells in ankylosing spondylitis. Study results and limitations: In ankylosing spondylitis patients, matched synovial fluid reportedly showed significant enrichment of disease-linked clones. Earlier work had already found some motif variants in reactive arthritis synovial fluid and blood.

This clonotype was detected only a few times. Its antigen is unidentified. For TCR beta, libraries came from quantitative 5'-RACE with molecular barcodes. TCRdb processed the 5' RACE reads anew with MiXCR; each CDR3 protein has one entry. The repertoire consists of about 240,000 distinct CDR3 sequences, with roughly a quarter occurring once and the leading ten covering more than 0.6%. Germline V lookup: CDR1 SGHDN, CDR2 FVKESK. The V end lost 3 bases, the J end lost 5 bases, and 11 bases lay between the germline ends. The CDR3 is 14 amino acids. The V gene is TRBV14, the J gene TRBJ2-1; unclear D gene. Sequenced sample: blood, either unsorted or a sorted T cell fraction (not recorded which). The TCR comes from a male donor with ankylosing spondylitis or in good health (not recorded which). The DNA of the CDR3 is TGTGCCAGCAGCCAGGGAAATATTAACAATGAGCAGTTCTTC. Its protein product is CASSQGNINNEQFF.